This TCR beta chain was obtained from a study of cytomegalovirus exposure and HLA in healthy donors. Notes on the study in general: A few CMV-associated chains proved CMV antigen-specific in vitro. Later analysis associated a missense DCLRE1C variant with TCR beta V- and J-gene trimming. Reported findings show TCR beta sequences accurately forecast HLA-A and HLA-B alleles in most subjects.

PCR primers comprised 60 Vbeta and 13 Jbeta primers. TCRdb keeps only in-frame clones here, not all; method: immunoSEQ multiplex PCR. The data show approximately 190,000 clones, over 65% seen once. In its sample, this clone was seen once. The antigen remains unidentified. The germline CDR1 and CDR2 sequences are SGHAT and FQDESV (reference sequence). V shed 4 bases and J 0 bases; nucleotides not matched to a gene: 14. CDR3 size: 18 residues. J is TRBJ2-7 and V is TRBV11-1, with 8 bases aligning to TRBD1. This receptor was obtained from a woman aged 45-65 years in good health and CMV-seropositive. Source material: PBMCs. The CDR3 sequence: CASSSTGEVRISSYEQYF. Here the CDR3 DNA reads TGTGCCAGCAGCTCGACAGGGGAGGTTAGGATTAGCTCCTACGAGCAGTACTTC. The complete variable domain, with remaining parts taken from reference TRBV11-1 and TRBJ2-7, reads EAEVAQSPRYKITEKSQAVAFWCDPISGHATLYWYRQILGQGPELLVQFQDESVVDDSQLPKDRFSAERLKGVDSTLKIQPAELGDSAMYLCASSSTGEVRISSYEQYFGPGTRLTVT.